This T cell receptor beta chain is drawn from a study of B cell selection in AIRE deficiency. Findings and limits, study-wide: Of around 3,700 shared Treg TCRbeta sequences, around 31% were healthy-donor-only and 9.3% patient-only. Shared Treg sequences had shorter CDR3s, biased toward rearrangements with few non-templated insertions. About 30.6% of healthy-donor shared Treg TCRbeta sequences appeared in patient Tconv cells.

CDR3 length: 12 residues. Trimming removed 4 bases at V and 7 bases at J, with 11 bases between. Germline V lookup: CDR1 SGHNT, CDR2 YYREEE (reference sequence). CD4+CD127+ cells were sorted as the conventional CD4 T cells. This clone was observed a few times. What it binds is not known. Here immunoSEQ multiplex PCR was the method, and the copy in TCRdb shows in-frame clones only, minus some. The table records some 25,000 clones, almost 98% of them present only once. The sample consisted of conventional CD4+ T cells sorted from PBMCs. The TCR comes from a human donor with AIRE deficiency. The chain couples TRBV5-4 to TRBJ1-1; no definite D call. CDR3 in amino acids: CASSRPEGEAFF. The DNA of the CDR3 is TGTGCCAGCAGCCGACCGGAGGGTGAAGCTTTCTTT. Full variable domain (rest looked up from reference TRBV5-4 and TRBJ1-1): ETGVTQSPTHLIKTRGQQVTLRCSSQSGHNTVSWYQQALGQGPQFIFQYYREEENGRGNFPPRFSGLQFPNYSSELNVNALELDDSALYLCASSRPEGEAFFGQGTRLTVV.